This is a list of T cell receptor beta chains from one sample in a study of cytomegalovirus exposure and HLA in healthy donors. Some clones are missing from TCRdb's copy, which holds only in-frame ones; the method was immunoSEQ multiplex PCR. The sample has just over 200,000 clones. The material sequenced was PBMCs. Every receptor here comes from a girl aged 2 to 9 in good health and CMV-seropositive. CDR3s include the opening cysteine and the closing phenylalanine or tryptophan. Fields, in order: J gene, V gene, D gene, CDR3 protein, CDR3 DNA. D genes are given only for firm matches.

j_gene: TRBJ2-7
v_gene: TRBV20-1
d_gene: .
CDR3aa: CSARRDHEQYF
CDR3nt: TGCAGTGCTAGGCGGGATCACGAGCAGTACTTC

j_gene: TRBJ2-1
v_gene: TRBV27
d_gene: .
CDR3aa: CASSSLGEAPYNEQFF
CDR3nt: TGTGCCAGCAGTTCTCTGGGGGAGGCCCCCTACAATGAGCAGTTCTTC

j_gene: TRBJ1-1
v_gene: TRBV5-1
d_gene: .
CDR3aa: CASSLVRAIGTEAFF
CDR3nt: TGCGCCAGCAGCCTAGTCAGGGCTATAGGCACTGAAGCTTTCTTT

j_gene: TRBJ2-7
v_gene: TRBV19
d_gene: TRBD2
CDR3aa: CASNLAGVDEQYF
CDR3nt: TGTGCCAGTAATCTAGCGGGAGTCGACGAGCAGTACTTC

j_gene: TRBJ2-1
v_gene: TRBV18
d_gene: .
CDR3aa: CASSPLGITYNEQFF
CDR3nt: TGTGCCAGCTCACCGCTCGGGATAACTTACAATGAGCAGTTCTTC

j_gene: TRBJ2-6
v_gene: TRBV9
d_gene: .
CDR3aa: CASSTVSGANVLTF
CDR3nt: TGTGCCAGCAGCACAGTCTCTGGGGCCAACGTCCTGACTTTC

j_gene: TRBJ1-1
v_gene: TRBV5-1
d_gene: TRBD1
CDR3aa: CASSLGKGQGEAFF
CDR3nt: TGCGCCAGCAGCTTGGGTAAGGGACAGGGTGAAGCTTTCTTT

j_gene: TRBJ2-7
v_gene: TRBV18
d_gene: .
CDR3aa: CASSPRGQGIGEQYF
CDR3nt: TGTGCCAGCTCACCACGGGGCCAGGGTATAGGCGAGCAGTACTTC

j_gene: TRBJ1-5
v_gene: TRBV28
d_gene: .
CDR3aa: CASSFRGPQPQHF
CDR3nt: TGTGCCAGCAGTTTCCGAGGGCCTCAGCCCCAGCATTTT

j_gene: TRBJ1-2
v_gene: TRBV5-4
d_gene: .
CDR3aa: CASTTTGVNTRGYTF
CDR3nt: TGTGCCAGCACCACGACGGGGGTAAATACGCGTGGCTACACCTTC

j_gene: TRBJ1-5
v_gene: TRBV2
d_gene: TRBD1
CDR3aa: CASSTGQGNQPQHF
CDR3nt: TGTGCCAGCAGCACGGGACAGGGCAATCAGCCCCAGCATTTT

j_gene: TRBJ2-7
v_gene: TRBV7-2
d_gene: TRBD2
CDR3aa: CASSLVRTSGYEQYF
CDR3nt: TGTGCCAGCAGCTTAGTTCGGACTAGCGGTTACGAGCAGTACTTC

j_gene: TRBJ2-7
v_gene: TRBV7-2
d_gene: TRBD2
CDR3aa: CASSRTSGTPLYEQYF
CDR3nt: TGTGCCAGCAGTCGGACTAGCGGGACGCCGCTTTACGAGCAGTACTTC

j_gene: TRBJ2-5
v_gene: TRBV5-1
d_gene: .
CDR3aa: CASSLDNRRIETQYF
CDR3nt: TGCGCCAGCAGCTTGGATAACAGGAGAATTGAGACCCAGTACTTC

j_gene: TRBJ2-1
v_gene: TRBV28
d_gene: .
CDR3aa: CASSWGLYNEQFF
CDR3nt: TGTGCCAGCAGTTGGGGACTGTACAATGAGCAGTTCTTC

j_gene: TRBJ2-1
v_gene: TRBV23-1
d_gene: TRBD2
CDR3aa: CASSQTSSGRYNSYNEQFF
CDR3nt: TGCGCCAGCAGTCAGACTTCTAGCGGGAGGTACAACTCCTACAATGAGCAGTTCTTC

j_gene: TRBJ2-3
v_gene: TRBV11-3
d_gene: .
CDR3aa: CASSVGRRTPGGRGDTQYF
CDR3nt: TGTGCCAGCAGCGTAGGTCGTCGGACGCCCGGAGGTAGAGGAGATACGCAGTATTTT

j_gene: TRBJ2-7
v_gene: TRBV6-4
d_gene: TRBD2
CDR3aa: CASKSTSGFYEQYF
CDR3nt: TGTGCCAGCAAGTCGACTAGCGGTTTCTACGAGCAGTACTTC

j_gene: TRBJ2-1
v_gene: TRBV11-3
d_gene: TRBD2
CDR3aa: CASSPTSGRAGEQFF
CDR3nt: TGTGCCAGCAGCCCGACTAGCGGGAGGGCCGGTGAGCAGTTCTTC

j_gene: TRBJ2-7
v_gene: TRBV5-1
d_gene: TRBD2
CDR3aa: CASSPGTSGIEQYF
CDR3nt: TGCGCCAGCAGCCCCGGGACTAGCGGGATCGAGCAGTACTTC